This note documents a single T cell receptor (beta chain) sequence. Germline CDR1 is LGHNA and CDR2 is YSLEER. The CDR3 has 16 amino acids. Trimming pared 0 bases from V and 7 bases from J, leaving 15 bases between. These data belong to a study of HIV-infected patients and healthy controls. MiXCR, applied by TCRdb to the 5' RACE reads, yields one record per CDR3 protein. The sample yields tens of thousands of distinct CDR3 sequences, roughly a sixth seen once. This TCR came from a human donor in good health. This chain links TRBV4-3 with TRBJ1-4; D uncertain. Sequences were obtained from CD4+ T cells from blood. The CDR3 DNA is TGCGCCAGCAGCCAAGATCCGCCCCACGTACGTGAAAAACTGTTTTTT. Translating gives CASSQDPPHVREKLFF.